The 30 T cell receptor beta chains presented below share a single source sample, sequenced in a study of PD-1 blockade in classical Hodgkin lymphoma. Each patient's relapse followed autologous stem cell transplantation, and brentuximab vedotin exposure varied. Using immunoSEQ multiplex PCR, the repertoire was profiled, and TCRdb retains in-frame clones only, with some absent. This sample has about 24,000 clones; over 65% occur once, and the top ten carry about 8%. The specimen comprised peripheral blood mononuclear cells (PBMCs), sampled before the second cycle of nivolumab. The receptor set was obtained from a human donor with classical Hodgkin lymphoma.

The rearrangement links TRBV6-6 to TRBJ2-3, with TRBD2 identical over 10 bases. V was pared by 2 bases and J by 1 base, with 3 bases of the junction left unmatched. Germline V gives CDR1 MNHNY, CDR2 SVGAGI (reference sequence). The CDR3 consists of 16 residues. The DNA for the CDR3 is TGTGCCAGCAGTTACCCCCTAGCGGGAGGCACAGATACGCAGTATTTT. Its translation: CASSYPLAGGTDTQYF.

This chain joins TRBV5-1 and TRBJ2-5, with 7 positions matching TRBD1. J lost 2 bases, V lost 4 bases, and 5 bases had no gene match. The CDR3 loop spans 14 amino acids. Germline loops: CDR1 SGHRS, CDR2 YFSETQ. CDR3 sequence: CASSPGQIQETQYF. For the CDR3, the DNA is TGCGCCAGCAGCCCGGGACAGATACAAGAGACCCAGTACTTC.

The chain recombines TRBV9 with TRBJ2-2; 7 nucleotides match TRBD1. J was trimmed by 1 base and V by 2 bases; bases with no gene match: 5. This CDR3 has 16 residues. CDR1 and CDR2 (germline): SGDLS, YYNGEE. CDR3 bases: TGTGCCAGCAGCGTCATGGGACAGCTGAACACCGGGGAGCTGTTTTTT. Translation gives CASSVMGQLNTGELFF.

The rearrangement joins TRBV27 to TRBJ1-3; D might be TRBD1 (6 bases). The germline gives CDR1 MNHEY, CDR2 SMNVEV (reference sequence). The CDR3 runs to 15 residues. The V end was cut by 3 bases, the J end by 0 bases, with 9 bases between. This chain's CDR3 is CASSLQGSSGNTIYF. Written as DNA, the CDR3 is TGTGCCAGCAGTTTGCAGGGGAGCTCTGGAAACACCATATATTTT.

This chain connects TRBV11-2 to TRBJ1-3, with a tentative D call TRBD1 (6 bases). Germline V gene sequence: CDR1 SGHAT, CDR2 FQNNGV. Trimming shortened V by 5 bases and J by 8 bases, and 13 bases separated the two germline ends. The CDR3 is 13 amino acids. The chain's CDR3 is CASSLSRGDTIYF. The CDR3 DNA reads TGTGCCAGCAGCCTCAGCAGGGGTGACACCATATATTTT.

The J gene is TRBJ2-7, the V gene TRBV25-1; possibly TRBD2 for D (7 bases). The V and J ends lost 4 bases and 6 bases respectively, with 22 bases between them. This CDR3 is 16 amino acids long. The germline V gene encodes CDR1 MGHDK and CDR2 SYGVNS. CDR3 sequence (DNA): TGTGCCAGCAGTGCTGGGGGGGCCCTCCGAAAGGGCGAGCAGTACTTC. Protein: CASSAGGALRKGEQYF.

The rearrangement links TRBV27 to TRBJ2-2; no clear D. V was trimmed by 3 bases and J by 7 bases, leaving 15 bases between them. CDR1 MNHEY and CDR2 SMNVEV come from the germline V gene (reference sequence). This CDR3 is built from 15 residues. The CDR3 DNA follows: TGTGCCAGCAGTTTCCTAGGTGAAATAGACGGGGAGCTGTTTTTT. This encodes CASSFLGEIDGELFF.

The rearrangement joins TRBV5-1 to TRBJ2-2; D might be TRBD2 (5 bases). The ends were cut back, 2 bases at V and 5 bases at J, with 16 bases in the middle. The CDR3 is made up of 16 amino acids. Germline V gene sequence: CDR1 SGHRS, CDR2 YFSETQ. CDR3 nucleotide sequence: TGCGCCAGCAGCTTCTCGCGGGTAGAAAGAACCGGGGAGCTGTTTTTT. Amino acids: CASSFSRVERTGELFF.

The DNA for the CDR3 is TGTGCCAGCAGCTTCCAGGGCTACGAGCAGTACTTC. This gives the protein CASSFQGYEQYF. V is TRBV7-6 and J is TRBJ2-5, with D possibly TRBD1 on 5 matching bases. The J call may be wrong; the DNA end is better matched by TRBJ2-7. Germline V gene data show CDR1 as SGHVS and CDR2 as FNYEAQ. This CDR3 spans 12 amino acids.

CDR3 nucleotides: TGCGCCAGCAGCCAAGATCCGGCCGGCTCCTACGAGCAGTACTTC. Its protein is CASSQDPAGSYEQYF. This chain links TRBV4-3 with TRBJ2-7; D gene unclear. The V gene lost 0 bases and the J gene lost 0 bases, with 9 bases spanning the gap. Looked up from germline, CDR1 is LGHNA and CDR2 is YSLEER. CDR3 length: 15 amino acids.

V is TRBV5-4 and J is TRBJ2-3, with D possibly being TRBD1 (7 bases). V lost 3 bases, J lost 2 bases, and 16 bases lay in between. The CDR3 extends over 16 amino acids. Germline CDR1 reads SGHNT; CDR2 reads YYREEE (reference sequence). This chain's CDR3 is CASSSQGGADTDTQYF. The CDR3 DNA reads TGTGCCAGCAGCTCCCAGGGGGGTGCCGACACAGATACGCAGTATTTT.

The rearrangement joins TRBV2 to TRBJ2-7, with D unresolved. Trimming shortened V by 4 bases and J by 7 bases, and 8 bases separated the two germline ends. CDR3 length: 11 residues. The germline V gene encodes CDR1 SNHLY and CDR2 FYNNEI. For the CDR3, the DNA is TGTGCCAGCAGTGGAGCAGTTGAGCAGTACTTC. This codes for CASSGAVEQYF.

The chain uses TRBV4-1 and TRBJ1-1; D gene unclear. V gave up 1 base and J gave up 3 bases, with 12 bases separating them. CDR1 is MGHRA and CDR2 is YSYEKL in the germline V gene. This CDR3 is built from 15 residues. In DNA form, the CDR3 reads TGCGCCAGCAGCCAAGGCCCCGGGTGGGACACTGAAGCTTTCTTT. It codes for CASSQGPGWDTEAFF.

The rearrangement joins TRBV7-9 to TRBJ2-2; tentatively, D is TRBD1 or TRBD2 (5 bases each). The CDR3 is 18 amino acids. V was trimmed by 0 bases and J by 4 bases, leaving 18 bases between them. Germline CDR1 and CDR2: SEHNR and FQNEAQ (reference sequence). The CDR3 DNA sequence: TGTGCCAGCAGCTTAGCGTCAAGATCAGGGACGGGCACCGGGGAGCTGTTTTTT. Residues: CASSLASRSGTGTGELFF.

DNA of the CDR3: TGTGCCACCAGCAGAGAGTTGGGGGGGAATTACGAGCAGTACTTC. Amino acid sequence: CATSRELGGNYEQYF. The V gene is TRBV15, the J gene TRBJ2-7; 7 nucleotides match TRBD2. CDR1 is LNHNV, CDR2 YYDKDF, per germline (reference sequence). The CDR3 runs 15 residues. V lost 0 bases, J lost 4 bases, and 6 bases stayed unmatched.

The rearrangement joins TRBV5-4 to TRBJ1-2; TRBD1 might be the D (6 bases). Between the trimmed V and J ends, which lost 5 bases and 0 bases, there was a span of 14 bases. The CDR3 has 15 amino acids. From germline, CDR1 is SGHNT and CDR2 YYREEE (reference sequence). The CDR3 region is CASRSTGFANYGYTF. The CDR3, as DNA: TGTGCCAGCAGGTCAACAGGGTTCGCTAACTATGGCTACACCTTC.

The chain recombines TRBV5-8 with TRBJ2-3; D perhaps matches TRBD1 (5 bases). CDR3 length: 15 amino acids. The V end lost 0 bases, the J end lost 5 bases, and 13 bases lay between the germline ends. CDR1 and CDR2 (germline): SGHTS, YDEGEE. The CDR3 nucleotides read TGTGCCAGCAGCTTGGGAGGCCTCCAGGGAGATACGCAGTATTTT. Its protein is CASSLGGLQGDTQYF.

The V gene is TRBV5-6, the J gene TRBJ1-2; 8 positions agree with TRBD1. The germline V gene has CDR1 SGHDT and CDR2 YYEEEE. CDR3 size: 14 residues. The trim removed 3 bases at V and 4 bases at J, leaving 5 bases unmatched. The CDR3 nucleotides read TGTGCCAGCAGCTCAACGACAGGGGTCTATGGCTACACCTTC. It specifies CASSSTTGVYGYTF.

The rearrangement uses TRBV28 and TRBJ2-7, with 11 bases matching TRBD2. Per germline, CDR1 MDHEN and CDR2 SYDVKM. This CDR3 contains 15 residues. Trimming at V came to 4 bases and at J to 3 bases, leaving 5 bases not matched to a gene. The CDR3 here is CASSSLAGGLYEQYF. The CDR3 DNA sequence: TGTGCCAGCAGTTCCCTAGCGGGAGGCCTCTACGAGCAGTACTTC.

This clone was counted a few times. V is TRBV7-2 and J is TRBJ1-2; the D gene is possibly TRBD1 (5 bases). V lost 2 bases, J lost 6 bases, and 13 bases lay in between. The CDR3 covers 14 residues. The germline V gene encodes CDR1 SGHTA and CDR2 FQGNSA. CDR3 bases: TGTGCCAGCAGCTTATCGTCCAGGGAAGATGGCTACACCTTC. Translating gives CASSLSSREDGYTF.

The V and J genes are TRBV2 and TRBJ1-2; TRBD1 might be the D (5 bases). Germline V lookup: CDR1 SNHLY, CDR2 FYNNEI. V lost 2 bases to trimming and J lost 0 bases, with 19 bases between them. This CDR3 region has 18 residues. The CDR3 bases are TGTGCCAGCAGTGAACTTGGTCAGACAGATGATTCTAACTATGGCTACACCTTC. Translation gives CASSELGQTDDSNYGYTF.

This rearrangement joins TRBV28 to TRBJ2-6, with 10 bases that match TRBD1. The V gene's germline CDR1 is MDHEN and CDR2 SYDVKM. The CDR3 consists of 18 residues. Germline trimming cut 4 bases from V and 3 bases from J; bases unmatched to any gene: 9. The CDR3 reads CASSSPGQGWYGANVLTF. CDR3 in DNA: TGTGCCAGCAGTTCTCCGGGACAGGGGTGGTATGGGGCCAACGTCCTGACTTTC.

The chain carries TRBV9 and TRBJ2-1; 12 bases fit TRBD2. Trimming removed 4 bases from V and 9 bases from J; junction bases left unmatched: 2. The CDR3 has 13 amino acids. CDR1 is SGDLS, CDR2 YYNGEE, per germline. The CDR3 DNA reads TGTGCCAGCAGCCCGGGACTAGCGGGTGAGCAGTTCTTC. It encodes CASSPGLAGEQFF. The full variable domain, completed using reference TRBV9 and TRBJ2-1, is DSGVTQTPKHLITATGQRVTLRCSPRSGDLSVYWYQQSLDQGLQFLIQYYNGEERAKGNILERFSAQQFPDLHSELNLSSLELGDSALYFCASSPGLAGEQFFGPGTRLTVL.

This sequence joins TRBV6-5 and TRBJ1-2, with 7 bases lining up with TRBD1. V dropped 0 bases and J dropped 2; count of bases not matched to a gene: 0. Germline V gives CDR1 MNHEY, CDR2 SVGAGI. CDR3 size: 14 residues. The CDR3 nucleotides are TGTGCCAGCAGTTACTCGGACAGGAACTATGGCTACACCTTC. The encoded protein is CASSYSDRNYGYTF.

This clone appeared once. The chain carries TRBV2 and TRBJ1-1; possibly TRBD1 for D (5 bases). Germline-derived CDR1 and CDR2 are SNHLY and FYNNEI. The CDR3 loop spans 12 amino acids. The V end was cut by 5 bases, the J end by 7 bases, with 11 bases between. CDR3 protein: CASSTGSFEAFF. As DNA, the CDR3 is TGTGCCAGCAGTACAGGAAGCTTTGAAGCTTTCTTT.

This chain links TRBV11-2 with TRBJ2-1; 13 bases are a match to TRBD2. The CDR3 consists of 18 residues. Germline V gene lookup returns CDR1 SGHAT and CDR2 FQNNGV. V dropped 1 base and J dropped 8; count of bases not matched to a gene: 11. The CDR3, as DNA: TGTGCCAGCAGCTTAGTTGGGACTAGCGGGACCGGCCTAGATGAGCAGTTCTTC. It is translated as CASSLVGTSGTGLDEQFF. The complete variable domain, with remaining parts taken from reference TRBV11-2 and TRBJ2-1, reads EAGVAQSPRYKIIEKRQSVAFWCNPISGHATLYWYQQILGQGPKLLIQFQNNGVVDDSQLPKDRFSAERLKGVDSTLKIQPAKLEDSAVYLCASSLVGTSGTGLDEQFFGPGTRLTVL.

The chain couples TRBV28 to TRBJ2-4, with a weak D call TRBD2 (5 bases). Trimming removed 6 bases at V and 3 bases at J, with 15 bases between. Per germline, CDR1 MDHEN and CDR2 SYDVKM. The CDR3 is made up of 15 amino acids. The CDR3 DNA sequence: TGTGCCAGCAGCCTGACGAGGGTTCTCAAAAACATTCAGTACTTC. Residues: CASSLTRVLKNIQYF.

This chain uses TRBV6-1 with TRBJ1-4; D possibly corresponds to TRBD1 (5 bases). With 4 bases removed from V and 5 bases from J, the gap between germline ends came to 11 bases. The CDR3 is made up of 14 amino acids. The germline V gene has CDR1 MNHNS and CDR2 SASEGT. CDR3 sequence reads: CASSGDRSNEKLFF. The DNA of the CDR3 is TGTGCCAGCAGTGGAGACAGAAGCAATGAAAAACTGTTTTTT.

The chain carries TRBV11-3 and TRBJ2-1; weak D call: TRBD1 (5 bases). Germline values: CDR1 SGHNT, CDR2 YENEEA. This CDR3 is built from 15 residues. V was clipped by 0 bases and J by 0 bases, with 6 bases between them. The CDR3 here is CASSLDRGSYNEQFF. Written as DNA, the CDR3 is TGTGCCAGCAGCTTAGATAGGGGCTCCTACAATGAGCAGTTCTTC.

The chain employs TRBV7-2 and TRBJ2-5; tentatively, D is TRBD1 (6 bases). Germline CDR1 SGHTA, CDR2 FQGNSA. V was cut by 3 bases and J by 0 bases, with 11 bases left in between. The CDR3 contains 15 residues. The CDR3 DNA follows: TGTGCCAGCAGCTTGGGACACTGGTACCAAGAGACCCAGTACTTC. Translation: CASSLGHWYQETQYF.